Following are 24 T cell receptor beta chains from one sample sequenced in a study of identical twins. TCRdb called the 5' RACE reads again in MiXCR, with one record for every CDR3 protein. Here the sample spans about 920,000 distinct CDR3 sequences, more than 9% being singletons. These data were also filed under a second study, of yellow fever vaccine responses in identical twins.

The specimen was PBMCs. Every receptor here comes from a woman aged 18-35 years in good health.

The chain couples TRBV5-6 to TRBJ2-3, with unresolved D. This CDR3 is 14 amino acids long. Trimming left V 0 bases short and J 8 bases short, with 13 bases between. Germline values: CDR1 SGHDT, CDR2 YYEEEE. The CDR3, as DNA: TGTGCCAGCAGCTTGGAGCTTGGCCGCGGTACGCAGTATTTT. Translation: CASSLELGRGTQYF.

This clonotype was counted between two and nine times. The chain uses TRBV7-6 and TRBJ2-3; D tentatively fits TRBD1 or TRBD2 (5 bases each). The CDR3 has 14 amino acids. The V end was cut by 4 bases, the J end by 5 bases, with 13 bases between. The germline gives CDR1 SGHVS, CDR2 FNYEAQ. CDR3 DNA sequence: TGTGCCAGCAGCTCTAACTATGGGGGAGATACGCAGTATTTT. This sequence encodes CASSSNYGGDTQYF.

This clonotype was found a few times. The gene calls are TRBV5-6 and TRBJ2-5, with TRBD2 matching over 8 bases. This CDR3 contains 15 residues. Germline CDR1 is SGHDT and CDR2 is YYEEEE. V dropped 0 bases and J dropped 4; count of bases not matched to a gene: 5. CDR3 sequence: CASSLAEAGVETQYF. CDR3 coding DNA: TGTGCCAGCAGCTTGGCGGAAGCGGGAGTAGAGACCCAGTACTTC.

The CDR3 nucleotides are TGTGCCAGCAGTTTATCGGGACTAGCGGAAGTGTACAATGAGCAGTTCTTC. It yields the protein CASSLSGLAEVYNEQFF. The rearrangement joins TRBV27 to TRBJ2-1, with 11 bases lining up with TRBD2. The germline V gene encodes CDR1 MNHEY and CDR2 SMNVEV (reference sequence). V lost 0 bases to trimming and J lost 4 bases; unmatched junction nucleotides: 5. The CDR3 is 17 residues long.

This clonotype has a handful of counts. The V gene is TRBV3-1, the J gene TRBJ2-3, with 10 bases that match TRBD2. CDR3 length: 15 residues. The germline V gene encodes CDR1 LGHDT and CDR2 YNNKEL (reference sequence). V trimming: 1 base; J trimming: 4 bases; junction bases outside the gene matches: 2. The DNA of the CDR3 is TGTGCCAGCAGCCAAGGGACTAGCGGACCAGATACGCAGTATTTT. Protein sequence: CASSQGTSGPDTQYF.

This clonotype has just a few counts. V is TRBV28 and J is TRBJ1-4; D unclear. Germline V gives CDR1 MDHEN, CDR2 SYDVKM. The V gene lost 3 bases and the J gene lost 0 bases, with 8 bases spanning the gap. The CDR3 is made up of 15 amino acids. As DNA, the CDR3 is TGTGCCAGCAGTTTTAGGGTTGCAACTAATGAAAAACTGTTTTTT. The encoded protein is CASSFRVATNEKLFF.

DNA for the CDR3: TGTGCCAGCAGCACCCAGGGGGCAGCCACTGAAGCTTTCTTT. Its protein product is CASSTQGAATEAFF. The V and J genes are TRBV7-8 and TRBJ1-1; 8 positions match TRBD1. With V trimmed by 5 bases and J by 4 bases, 6 bases remained unmatched. This CDR3 has 14 amino acids. The V gene's germline CDR1 is SGHVS and CDR2 FQNEAQ.

CDR3 sequence (DNA): TGCGCCAGCGCCAACCGGGGGGTCAGACAAGAGACCCAGTACTTC. Residues: CASANRGVRQETQYF. V usage is TRBV5-1 and J usage is TRBJ2-5, with 7 bases aligning to TRBD2. V dropped 7 bases and J dropped 2; count of bases not matched to a gene: 11. CDR3 length: 15 amino acids. Germline V gives CDR1 SGHRS, CDR2 YFSETQ.

This clonotype was counted ten times or more. V and J are TRBV5-5 and TRBJ1-1; D is unclear. The CDR3 sequence is 14 residues long. Trimming removed 4 bases at V and 1 base at J, with 11 bases between. CDR1 and CDR2 from the germline V gene are SGHKS and YYEKEE (reference sequence). The CDR3 nucleotides are TGTGCCAGCAGCCCGATTCCAGGGAACACTGAAGCTTTCTTT. Translated, it gives CASSPIPGNTEAFF.

This clonotype was seen more than once but under ten times. The V and J genes are TRBV29-1 and TRBJ2-2, with D perhaps assigned TRBD1 or TRBD2 (5 bases each). CDR1 and CDR2 (germline): SQVTM, ANQGSEA. The V end was cut by 4 bases, the J end by 6 bases, with 9 bases between. The CDR3 runs 12 residues. CDR3: CSVVGRAGELFF. The DNA for the CDR3 is TGCAGCGTTGTGGGGCGGGCCGGGGAGCTGTTTTTT.

V gene TRBV3-1 combines with J gene TRBJ2-1, with TRBD2 identical over 11 bases. V shed 3 bases, J shed 3 bases, and the junction held 7 bases outside the gene matches. CDR1 is LGHDT, CDR2 YNNKEL, per germline (reference sequence). The CDR3 covers 17 residues. The CDR3 here is CASSHATGTSGYNEQFF. The DNA for the CDR3 is TGTGCCAGCAGCCATGCCACCGGGACTAGCGGCTACAATGAGCAGTTCTTC.

The V and J genes are TRBV28 and TRBJ2-7, with 9 bases that match TRBD1. Germline loops: CDR1 MDHEN, CDR2 SYDVKM. Trimming cost V 2 bases and J 6 bases; bases outside gene matches: 5. The CDR3 is made up of 14 amino acids. CDR3 residues: CASSLTGTGSEQYV. Here the CDR3 DNA reads TGTGCCAGCAGTTTAACAGGGACAGGGAGCGAGCAGTACGTC.

The chain recombines TRBV7-9 with TRBJ2-5; 8 positions match TRBD2. The ends lost 5 bases at V and 4 bases at J; junction bases unmatched: 15. The CDR3 sequence is 17 residues long. Germline CDR1 and CDR2: SEHNR and FQNEAQ (reference sequence). The CDR3 loop reads CASSPSAGALRGETQYF. The CDR3 DNA reads as TGTGCCAGCAGCCCGTCAGCGGGGGCCCTTCGTGGAGAGACCCAGTACTTC.

The chain combines TRBV29-1 with TRBJ2-1, with 8 nucleotides matching TRBD1. Germline values: CDR1 SQVTM, CDR2 ANQGSEA. Germline trimming cut 1 base from V and 4 bases from J; bases unmatched to any gene: 6. The CDR3 spans 15 residues. This chain's CDR3 is CSVEGRTGKYNEQFF. As DNA, the CDR3 is TGCAGCGTTGAAGGCCGGACAGGGAAATACAATGAGCAGTTCTTC.

This clonotype showed up many times. V and J are TRBV5-1 and TRBJ1-1; the match to TRBD1 covers 9 bases. Trimming at V came to 4 bases and at J to 4 bases, leaving 5 bases not matched to a gene. The CDR3 spans 14 residues. The germline gives CDR1 SGHRS, CDR2 YFSETQ. The CDR3 reads CASSRGQGGTEAFF. CDR3 DNA sequence: TGCGCCAGCAGCCGGGGACAGGGAGGCACTGAAGCTTTCTTT.

The chain has TRBV7-6 and TRBJ2-1, with D perhaps matching TRBD2 (7 bases). Germline CDR1 is SGHVS and CDR2 is FNYEAQ. Trimming removed 5 bases at V and 7 bases at J, with 18 bases between. The CDR3 is 15 residues long. CDR3 DNA: TGTGCCAGCAGCCCCGGGACTAAGAGGGGGAATGAGCAGTTCTTC. Translating gives CASSPGTKRGNEQFF.

The V call is TRBV6-5, the J call TRBJ2-5; a weak D match, TRBD1 (6 bases). V was trimmed by 2 bases and J by 7 bases, leaving 23 bases between them. The CDR3 consists of 17 residues. Germline-derived CDR1 and CDR2 are MNHEY and SVGAGI. The CDR3 DNA follows: TGTGCCAGCAGTTACCCCAGGGGAGAATCCACGCAGGGGACCCAGTACTTC. Protein product: CASSYPRGESTQGTQYF.

The genes are TRBV24-1 and TRBJ2-7; D is undetermined. The CDR3 is 12 amino acids. V was trimmed by 2 bases and J by 7 bases, leaving 8 bases between them. The germline V gene encodes CDR1 KGHDR and CDR2 SFDVKD. CDR3 nucleotide sequence: TGTGCCACCAGTGATTCCGCGAGGGAGCAGTACTTC. It is translated as CATSDSAREQYF.

The chain has TRBV4-1 and TRBJ2-3; 9 bases fit TRBD2. Germline V gives CDR1 MGHRA, CDR2 YSYEKL. The CDR3 consists of 16 residues. The ends lost 1 base at V and 5 bases at J; junction bases unmatched: 7. CDR3 sequence: CASSQGIAGVIDTQYF. The CDR3 DNA reads as TGCGCCAGCAGCCAAGGCATAGCGGGGGTGATAGATACGCAGTATTTT.

A few counts support this clonotype. This chain joins TRBV20-1 and TRBJ2-3; 10 bases line up with TRBD2. Germline V CDR1 and CDR2: DFQATT, SNEGSKA (reference sequence). With V trimmed by 2 bases and J by 3 bases, 14 bases remained unmatched. This CDR3 region has 18 residues. The CDR3 DNA reads TGCAGTGCTAGACCACTAGCGGGGCTAATCCCTGGTACAGATACGCAGTATTTT. Translation: CSARPLAGLIPGTDTQYF.

The chain employs TRBV7-9 and TRBJ2-1, with TRBD2 matching over 8 bases. The CDR3 covers 15 residues. V dropped 1 base and J dropped 8; count of bases not matched to a gene: 7. Germline V CDR1 and CDR2: SEHNR, FQNEAQ (reference sequence). CDR3 sequence (DNA): TGTGCCAGCAGCTTAGTCACGGGAGGGCCGGATGAGCAGTTCTTC. Protein sequence: CASSLVTGGPDEQFF.

This clonotype has a handful of counts. The chain combines TRBV11-2 with TRBJ2-4; TRBD2 matches 13 bases. CDR1 and CDR2 (germline): SGHAT, FQNNGV. V shed 3 bases and J 0 bases; nucleotides not matched to a gene: 8. The CDR3 has 19 residues. For the CDR3, the DNA is TGTGCCAGCAGCTTGACCGGGACTAGCGGGACGATAGCCAAAAACATTCAGTACTTC. It is translated as CASSLTGTSGTIAKNIQYF. Full variable domain (remainder filled in from reference TRBV11-2 and TRBJ2-4): EAGVAQSPRYKIIEKRQSVAFWCNPISGHATLYWYQQILGQGPKLLIQFQNNGVVDDSQLPKDRFSAERLKGVDSTLKIQPAKLEDSAVYLCASSLTGTSGTIAKNIQYFGAGTRLSVL.

The chain is built from TRBV29-1 and TRBJ1-1; 8 nucleotides agree with TRBD1. CDR1 is SQVTM and CDR2 is ANQGSEA in the germline V gene. This CDR3 has 14 residues. J gave up 5 bases and V 4 bases, and 9 bases lay outside the gene matches. CDR3 residues: CSVGDRRVLTEAFF. The CDR3 DNA is TGCAGCGTTGGGGACAGGCGGGTGTTGACTGAAGCTTTCTTT. Full variable domain (remainder filled in from reference TRBV29-1 and TRBJ1-1): SAVISQKPSRDICQRGTSLTIQCQVDSQVTMMFWYRQQPGQSLTLIATANQGSEATYESGFVIDKFPISRPNLTFSTLTVSNMSPEDSSIYLCSVGDRRVLTEAFFGQGTRLTVV.

CDR3 in amino acids: CASSQDRSGYTDTQYF. The CDR3 region has the DNA TGCGCCAGCAGCCAAGATCGAAGCGGCTACACAGATACGCAGTATTTT. The chain uses TRBV4-1 and TRBJ2-3; D perhaps matches TRBD2 (5 bases). The CDR3 consists of 16 residues. V gave up 0 bases and J gave up 2 bases, with 12 bases separating them. Germline assignment: CDR1 MGHRA and CDR2 YSYEKL.